This TCR beta chain was captured in a study of identical twins. In its sample, this clonotype was seen a few times. Germline CDR1 is SGDLS and CDR2 is YYNGEE. Trimming left V 0 bases short and J 5 bases short, with 11 bases between. The CDR3 is 14 residues long. TCRdb used MiXCR to reprocess the 5' RACE reads, holding one entry per CDR3 protein. Of a few hundred thousand distinct CDR3 sequences in the sample, around 24% are singletons; the top ten hold 2.9%. The same specimen was also included in a second study, on T cells expressing NK-cell markers.

The gene calls are TRBV9 and TRBJ1-1, with no clear D. The receptor comes from a woman aged 18 to 35 in good health. The sequenced sample consisted of CD4+ T cells sorted from blood. In DNA, the CDR3 is TGTGCCAGCAGCGTAGCTGTGGGTATGACTGAAGCTTTCTTT. Translated, it gives CASSVAVGMTEAFF.